The rows below give T cell receptor beta chains drawn from one sample of a study of blood T cell repertoires in COVID-19. Assay: immunoSEQ multiplex PCR; the TCRdb copy retains only in-frame clones and omits some. The data show around 280,000 clones, around 90% seen once. The sequenced sample was PBMCs or T cells enriched from blood (not recorded which). Receptors were obtained from a woman in her forties who had recovered from COVID-19. Both conserved end residues are part of each CDR3. A D gene is named only where the DNA matches it firmly. Part of the rows lack a size; the others show once, few, many or a class for expanded clones.

TRBJ2-1,TRBD1,.,TRBV9,CASSPREGGVYNEQFF,TGTGCCAGCAGCCCGAGGGAAGGGGGCGTTTACAATGAGCAGTTCTTC
TRBJ2-7,.,.,TRBV18,CASSPTVYEQYF,TGTGCCAGCTCACCCACAGTCTACGAGCAGTACTTC
TRBJ1-5,TRBD1,.,TRBV6-5,CASRQGVSQPQHF,TGTGCCAGCAGACAGGGGGTCAGCCAGCCCCAGCATTTT
TRBJ2-1,TRBD2,.,TRBV6-2/TRBV6-3,CASSYSGGRSYEQFF,TGTGCCAGCAGTTACTCCGGCGGGAGATCCTATGAGCAGTTCTTC
TRBJ2-3,.,.,TRBV29-1,CSVVRQDLTHTQYF,TGCAGCGTTGTTAGACAGGACCTGACCCATACGCAGTATTTT
TRBJ2-3,.,.,TRBV7-2,CASSLGGTLTDTQYF,TGTGCCAGCAGCTTAGGGGGGACTCTCACAGATACGCAGTATTTT
TRBJ2-5,TRBD2,.,TRBV6-1,CASSERGENRETQYF,TGTGCCAGCAGTGAACGGGGGGAGAATAGAGAGACCCAGTACTTC
TRBJ1-2,TRBD1,.,TRBV6-5,CASSDRGVNGYTF,TGTGCCAGCAGCGACAGGGGGGTCAATGGCTACACCTTC
TRBJ1-1,TRBD1,.,TRBV9,CASSETGAKAAFF,TGTGCCAGCAGCGAGACAGGGGCTAAAGCAGCTTTCTTT
TRBJ1-2,TRBD1,.,TRBV30,CAWDRGSIDYGYTF,TGTGCCTGGGACAGGGGTAGTATTGACTATGGCTACACCTTC
TRBJ2-1,TRBD2,.,TRBV10-3,CAIRGVAIGGAYNEQFF,TGTGCCATCAGAGGGGTGGCGATCGGGGGGGCCTACAATGAGCAGTTCTTC
TRBJ1-1,.,.,TRBV27,CASRGGFTEAFF,TGTGCCAGCAGGGGGGGGTTCACTGAAGCTTTCTTT
TRBJ2-1,TRBD2,.,TRBV10-1,CASSEGLAGVYEQFF,TGCGCCAGCAGTGAGGGACTAGCGGGGGTGTATGAGCAGTTCTTC
TRBJ1-5,TRBD1,.,TRBV7-8,CASSSGQGVFQPQHF,TGTGCCAGCAGCTCCGGACAGGGGGTGTTTCAGCCCCAGCATTTT
TRBJ2-1,TRBD2,.,TRBV3-1/TRBV3-2,CASSPILAGGPYNEQFF,TGTGCCAGCAGCCCCATACTAGCGGGGGGGCCCTACAATGAGCAGTTCTTC
TRBJ1-1,TRBD1,.,TRBV30,CAWSGQGWTEAFF,TGTGCCTGGAGTGGACAGGGGTGGACTGAAGCTTTCTTT
TRBJ2-7,.,.,TRBV4-3,CASSQDRPSGRAYEQYF,TGCGCCAGCAGCCAAGATCGTCCAAGCGGGCGGGCCTACGAGCAGTACTTC
TRBJ2-2,TRBD2,.,TRBV10-3,CAISGRTSGTANTGELFF,TGTGCCATCAGTGGGAGGACTAGCGGGACCGCGAACACCGGGGAGCTGTTTTTT
TRBJ1-2,.,few,TRBV6-6,CASSTTGLYGYTF,TGTGCCAGCAGTACAACAGGACTATATGGCTACACCTTC
TRBJ1-2,.,.,TRBV29-1,CSVATGSYGYTF,TGCAGCGTTGCCACAGGGAGCTATGGCTACACCTTC
TRBJ2-5,TRBD1,.,TRBV6-5,CASRADRGGTQYF,TGTGCCAGCAGGGCGGACAGGGGCGGGACCCAGTACTTC
TRBJ2-7,.,.,TRBV2,CASTRQSSSYEQYF,TGTGCCAGCACGAGACAAAGCTCCTCCTACGAGCAGTACTTC
TRBJ1-6,TRBD1,.,TRBV11-2,CASSLDWTGNSPLHF,TGTGCCAGCAGCTTAGATTGGACAGGGAATTCACCCCTCCACTTT